The 21 T cell receptor beta chains presented below share a single source sample, sequenced in a study of neurological immune-mediated disorders. TCRdb reprocessed the 5' RACE reads with MiXCR, giving one entry per CDR3 protein. The data show around 46,000 distinct CDR3 sequences, with 4.5% seen just once and around 5% held by the top ten. Sequenced input: PBMCs. These receptors all come from a woman aged 60-75 years with multiple sclerosis.

This clonotype was counted at least ten times. The chain has TRBV5-4 and TRBJ1-2; D is undetermined. The CDR3 has 14 amino acids. CDR1 is SGHNT, CDR2 YYREEE, per germline (reference sequence). Trimming took off 6 bases at V and 8 bases at J, with 20 bases between the two ends. CDR3 amino acids: CASIAAGVNIGYTF. As DNA, the CDR3 is TGTGCCAGCATCGCGGCGGGCGTAAATATAGGCTACACCTTC.

In its sample, this clonotype was seen many times. The chain joins TRBV2 to TRBJ1-1, with TRBD1 matching 8 bases. The V gene's germline CDR1 is SNHLY and CDR2 FYNNEI. The CDR3 loop spans 13 amino acids. The trim removed 5 bases at V and 4 bases at J, leaving 3 bases unmatched. CDR3 DNA: TGTGCCAGCAGTACAGGGGGTGTCACTGAAGCTTTCTTT. Translating it yields CASSTGGVTEAFF.

This clonotype was counted ten times or more. The chain employs TRBV7-9 and TRBJ2-1, with D unresolved. Trimming took 5 bases from V and 0 from J, leaving 14 bases between them. This CDR3 spans 16 amino acids. Germline V CDR1 and CDR2: SEHNR, FQNEAQ (reference sequence). DNA of the CDR3: TGTGCCAGCAGCCCAAATAGACTGGGCTCCTACAATGAGCAGTTCTTC. It encodes CASSPNRLGSYNEQFF.

The sample holds a few counts of this clonotype. The V call is TRBV7-2, the J call TRBJ1-1, with 10 bases that match TRBD1. The V and J ends lost 2 bases and 3 bases, in that order; junction bases with no gene match: 6. The CDR3 spans 16 residues. Germline V gives CDR1 SGHTA, CDR2 FQGNSA. The CDR3 nucleotides read TGTGCCAGCAGCTTAAACGGACAGGGGGTCGACACTGAAGCTTTCTTT. Protein: CASSLNGQGVDTEAFF.

This clonotype was recorded many times. The chain couples TRBV10-1 to TRBJ2-7; D is perhaps TRBD1 (6 bases). V lost 10 bases and J 4 bases, leaving 14 bases between the germline ends. Looked up from germline, CDR1 is WNHNN and CDR2 is SYGVQD (reference sequence). This CDR3 is 12 amino acids long. The CDR3 DNA reads as TGCGCCAATCGCCAACAGGGTTACGAGCAGTACGTC. It yields the protein CANRQQGYEQYV.

This clonotype has a count of ten or more. This chain uses TRBV5-6 with TRBJ2-1; D remains unclear. The CDR3 spans 15 residues. Germline CDR1 is SGHDT and CDR2 is YYEEEE. Trimming cost V 0 bases and J 4 bases, with 11 bases left between them. The CDR3, as DNA: TGTGCCAGCAGCTTGGGGGTAGGATTTTACAATGAGCAGTTCTTC. This sequence encodes CASSLGVGFYNEQFF.

In this sample, this clonotype turned up many times. V gene TRBV29-1 combines with J gene TRBJ2-3; D is possibly TRBD1 or TRBD2 (5 bases each). Trimming removed 7 bases from V and 11 bases from J, with 19 bases in between. The germline CDR1 and CDR2 sequences are SQVTM and ANQGSEA. This CDR3 comprises 12 residues. Here the CDR3 DNA reads TGCAGCGACCACAACGCCGGGACGGAGCAGTATTTT. This sequence encodes CSDHNAGTEQYF.

This clonotype was recorded many times. The J gene is TRBJ2-1, the V gene TRBV5-1; D possibly corresponds to TRBD2 (5 bases). Germline loops: CDR1 SGHRS, CDR2 YFSETQ. The CDR3 contains 12 residues. The germline V and J ends were trimmed by 4 bases and 10 bases, with 12 bases remaining between them. CDR3: CASSPTTGEQFF. The DNA for the CDR3 is TGCGCCAGCAGCCCCACGACGGGGGAGCAGTTCTTC.

V gene TRBV5-1 combines with J gene TRBJ2-3; weak D call: TRBD1 (5 bases). V lost 5 bases to trimming and J lost 3 bases, with 16 bases between them. Per germline, CDR1 SGHRS and CDR2 YFSETQ. This CDR3 comprises 15 residues. CDR3 in DNA: TGCGCCAGCAGAACAGGAGTCGGTGTAACAGATACGCAGTATTTT. Protein product: CASRTGVGVTDTQYF.

This clonotype has at least ten counts. The chain has TRBV20-1 and TRBJ2-6; D call uncertain. The CDR3 has 14 residues. Trimming left V 4 bases short and J 0 bases short, with 7 bases between. Germline V gene sequence: CDR1 DFQATT, CDR2 SNEGSKA (reference sequence). Written as DNA, the CDR3 is TGCAGTGCTATCGGAGTCTCTGGGGCCAACGTCCTGACTTTC. It codes for CSAIGVSGANVLTF.

This clonotype was seen repeatedly, ten times or more. V gene TRBV11-2 combines with J gene TRBJ2-1; unclear D gene. The CDR3 is made up of 15 amino acids. Trimming left V 5 bases short and J 4 bases short, with 15 bases between. Germline V gene data show CDR1 as SGHAT and CDR2 as FQNNGV. CDR3 region: CASSQLGDGYNEQFF. The CDR3 DNA reads TGTGCCAGCAGCCAACTCGGCGACGGATACAATGAGCAGTTCTTC.

V gene TRBV3-1 combines with J gene TRBJ1-4, with D uncertain. The V end lost 0 bases, the J end lost 0 bases, and 11 bases lay between the germline ends. CDR3 length equals 17 residues. Germline V lookup: CDR1 LGHDT, CDR2 YNNKEL (reference sequence). This CDR3 is CASSQDAAGATNEKLFF. DNA for the CDR3: TGTGCCAGCAGCCAAGATGCGGCCGGAGCAACTAATGAAAAACTGTTTTTT. The full variable domain, its missing parts supplied by reference TRBV3-1 and TRBJ1-4, is DTAVSQTPKYLVTQMGNDKSIKCEQNLGHDTMYWYKQDSKKFLKIMFSYNNKELIINETVPNRFSPKSPDKAHLNLHINSLELGDSAVYFCASSQDAAGATNEKLFFGSGTQLSVL.

This clonotype was observed a handful of times. The CDR3 does not close with the conserved phenylalanine or tryptophan, likely indicating a read error. This chain uses TRBV5-1 with TRBJ1-2; D gene uncertain. V lost 0 bases to trimming and J lost 4 bases, with 10 bases between them. Germline CDR1 and CDR2: SGHRS and YFSETQ. CDR3 length: 14 residues. The CDR3 here is CASSLDLLSYGYTN. The CDR3 nucleotides are TGCGCCAGCAGCTTGGATTTGCTCAGCTATGGCTACACCAAC.

This clonotype was seen ten or more times. The rearrangement links TRBV24-1 to TRBJ2-1, with 7 bases identical to TRBD2. This CDR3 is built from 16 residues. Germline loops: CDR1 KGHDR, CDR2 SFDVKD. With V trimmed by 9 bases and J by 0 bases, 10 bases remained unmatched. CDR3 coding DNA: TGTGCCACCTGGGGGGGTACCAGCCTCTCCTACAATGAGCAGTTCTTC. The encoded protein is CATWGGTSLSYNEQFF.

The gene calls are TRBV10-3 and TRBJ2-7; 7 bases line up with TRBD2. J lost 4 bases, V lost 1 base, and 4 bases had no gene match. Germline lookup yields CDR1 ENHRY and CDR2 SYGVKD. The CDR3 is 14 amino acids. The CDR3 is CAISELGGEYEQYV. CDR3 bases: TGTGCCATCAGTGAGTTGGGGGGGGAATACGAGCAGTACGTC.

This clonotype was counted ten times or more. V and J are TRBV20-1 and TRBJ2-5; 9 nucleotides match TRBD2. Trimming removed 0 bases from V and 0 bases from J; junction bases left unmatched: 5. This CDR3 is built from 16 residues. Germline CDR1 and CDR2: DFQATT and SNEGSKA (reference sequence). CDR3 sequence: CSARDAASGNQETQYF. Written as DNA, the CDR3 is TGCAGTGCTAGAGATGCGGCTAGCGGGAACCAAGAGACCCAGTACTTC.

CDR3 in amino acids: CSASPQRGATHTQYF. Written as DNA, the CDR3 is TGCAGTGCTTCCCCCCAGCGGGGGGCCACCCATACGCAGTATTTT. J is TRBJ2-3 and V is TRBV20-1, with 9 bases identical to TRBD2. This CDR3 contains 15 residues. Germline assignment: CDR1 DFQATT and CDR2 SNEGSKA (reference sequence). Trimming at V came to 5 bases and at J to 7 bases, leaving 13 bases not matched to a gene.

This clonotype has just a few counts. This rearrangement joins TRBV2 to TRBJ2-7; D possibly corresponds to TRBD1 (6 bases). CDR1 SNHLY and CDR2 FYNNEI come from the germline V gene. Between the trimmed V and J ends, which lost 3 bases and 3 bases, there was a span of 9 bases. The CDR3 runs 13 residues. CDR3 region: CASSDRGFYEQYF. The CDR3 bases are TGTGCCAGCAGTGACAGGGGCTTCTACGAGCAGTACTTC. Using reference TRBV2 and TRBJ2-7 for the parts outside the CDR3, the full variable domain is EPEVTQTPSHQVTQMGQEVILRCVPISNHLYFYWYRQILGQKVEFLVSFYNNEISEKSEIFDDQFSVERPDGSNFTLKIRSTKLEDSAMYFCASSDRGFYEQYFGPGTRLTVT.

The table lists this clonotype with many counts. This chain links TRBV5-1 with TRBJ1-1, with D unclear. V lost 1 base and J lost 1, with 8 bases in between. This CDR3 contains 14 residues. Germline V gene sequence: CDR1 SGHRS, CDR2 YFSETQ. The CDR3 is CASSLRGRNTEAFF. DNA of the CDR3: TGCGCCAGCAGCTTGCGCGGTAGGAACACTGAAGCTTTCTTT.

At least ten counts were recorded for this clonotype. V gene TRBV20-1 combines with J gene TRBJ2-1; 11 bases are shared with TRBD1. With 5 bases clipped from V and 8 bases from J, the junction kept 11 bases outside the gene matches. From germline, CDR1 is DFQATT and CDR2 SNEGSKA (reference sequence). The CDR3 loop spans 15 amino acids. Here the CDR3 reads CSAGAGDRGGDEQFF. As DNA, the CDR3 is TGCAGTGCTGGGGCGGGGGACAGGGGGGGCGATGAGCAGTTCTTC.

On this clonotype itself: The CDR3 end shows no conserved phenylalanine or tryptophan, and so a read error is likely. The chain carries TRBV4-1 and TRBJ1-2; D not certain. Germline CDR1 and CDR2: MGHRA and YSYEKL. The CDR3 totals 14 residues. The germline V and J ends were trimmed by 1 base and 5 bases, with 11 bases remaining between them. The CDR3 region has the DNA TGCGCCAGCAGCCAAGCCTCCGGAGTGTATGGCTACACCAAC. It is translated as CASSQASGVYGYTN.